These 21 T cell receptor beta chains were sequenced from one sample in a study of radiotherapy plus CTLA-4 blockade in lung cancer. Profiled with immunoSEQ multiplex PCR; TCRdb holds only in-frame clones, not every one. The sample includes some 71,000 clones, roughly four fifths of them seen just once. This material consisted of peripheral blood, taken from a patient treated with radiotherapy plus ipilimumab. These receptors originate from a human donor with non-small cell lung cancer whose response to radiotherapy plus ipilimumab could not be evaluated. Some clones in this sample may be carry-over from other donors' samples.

In DNA form, the CDR3 reads TGTGCCACCGAAGAGGCCTTGAACACTGAAGCTTTCTTT. It encodes CATEEALNTEAFF. The chain recombines TRBV6-5 with TRBJ1-1; D not resolved. The V gene lost 10 bases and the J gene lost 0 bases, with 12 bases spanning the gap. CDR3 length: 13 residues. Germline V CDR1 and CDR2: MNHEY, SVGAGI.

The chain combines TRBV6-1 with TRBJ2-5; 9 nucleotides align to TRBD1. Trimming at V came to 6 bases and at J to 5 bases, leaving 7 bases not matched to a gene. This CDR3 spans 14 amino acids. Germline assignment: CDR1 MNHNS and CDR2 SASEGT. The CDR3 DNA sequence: TGTGCCAGCAGGCGGACAGGGGTTCAGGAGACCCAGTACTTC. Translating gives CASRRTGVQETQYF.

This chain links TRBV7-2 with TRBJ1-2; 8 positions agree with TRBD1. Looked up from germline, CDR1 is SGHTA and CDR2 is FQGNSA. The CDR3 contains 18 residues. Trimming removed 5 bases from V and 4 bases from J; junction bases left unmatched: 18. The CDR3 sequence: CASSLGTGLEDMPYGYTF. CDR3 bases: TGTGCCAGCAGCCTAGGGACAGGCCTGGAAGACATGCCCTATGGCTACACCTTC. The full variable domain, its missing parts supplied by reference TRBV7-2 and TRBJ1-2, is GAGVSQSPSNKVTEKGKDVELRCDPISGHTALYWYRQSLGQGLEFLIYFQGNSAPDKSGLPSDRFSAERTGGSVSTLTIQRTQQEDSAVYLCASSLGTGLEDMPYGYTFGSGTRLTVV.

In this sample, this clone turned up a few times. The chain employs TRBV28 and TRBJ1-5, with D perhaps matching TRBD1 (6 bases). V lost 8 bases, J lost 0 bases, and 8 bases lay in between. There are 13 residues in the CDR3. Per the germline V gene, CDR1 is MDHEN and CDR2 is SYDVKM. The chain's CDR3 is CASWTDSNQPQHF. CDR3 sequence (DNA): TGTGCCAGCTGGACAGATAGCAATCAGCCCCAGCATTTT.

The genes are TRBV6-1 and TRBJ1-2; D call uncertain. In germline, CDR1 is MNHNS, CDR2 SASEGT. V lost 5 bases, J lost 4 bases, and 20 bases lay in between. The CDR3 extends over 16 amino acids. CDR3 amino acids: CASSQVAPGIGYGYTF. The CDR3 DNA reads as TGTGCCAGCAGTCAAGTGGCGCCGGGGATAGGCTATGGCTACACCTTC.

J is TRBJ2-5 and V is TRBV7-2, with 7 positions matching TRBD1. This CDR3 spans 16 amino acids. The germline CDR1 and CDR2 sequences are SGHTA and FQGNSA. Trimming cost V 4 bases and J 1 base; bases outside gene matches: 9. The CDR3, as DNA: TGTGCCAGCAGCTCTAAACCTGGGACAGTCCAAGAGACCCAGTACTTC. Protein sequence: CASSSKPGTVQETQYF.

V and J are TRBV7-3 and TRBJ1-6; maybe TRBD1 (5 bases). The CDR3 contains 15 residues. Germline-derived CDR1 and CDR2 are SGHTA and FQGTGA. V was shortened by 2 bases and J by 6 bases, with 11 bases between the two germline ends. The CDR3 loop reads CASSLLGRGNSPLHF. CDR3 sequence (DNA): TGTGCCAGCAGCTTACTCGGAAGGGGTAATTCACCCCTCCACTTT.

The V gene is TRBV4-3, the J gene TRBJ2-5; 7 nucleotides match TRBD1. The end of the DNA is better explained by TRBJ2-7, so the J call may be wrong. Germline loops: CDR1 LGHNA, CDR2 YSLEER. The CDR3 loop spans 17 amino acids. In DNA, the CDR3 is TGCGCCAGCAGCCAAGATTGGTTGGGACAGACCTCCTACGAGCAGTACTTC. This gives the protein CASSQDWLGQTSYEQYF.

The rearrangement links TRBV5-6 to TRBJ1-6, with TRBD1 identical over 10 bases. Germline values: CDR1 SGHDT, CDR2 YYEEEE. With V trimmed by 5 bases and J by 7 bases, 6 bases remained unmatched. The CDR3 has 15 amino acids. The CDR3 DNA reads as TGTGCCAGCAGTCGCCCGGGACAGGGGAATTCACCCCTCCACTTT. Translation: CASSRPGQGNSPLHF.

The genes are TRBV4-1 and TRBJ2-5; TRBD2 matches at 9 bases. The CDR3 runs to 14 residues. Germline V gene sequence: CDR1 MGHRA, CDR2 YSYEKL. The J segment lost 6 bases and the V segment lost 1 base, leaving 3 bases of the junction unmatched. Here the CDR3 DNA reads TGCGCCAGCAGCCAAGGCGGGGGGGCGAAGACCCAGTACTTC. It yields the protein CASSQGGGAKTQYF.

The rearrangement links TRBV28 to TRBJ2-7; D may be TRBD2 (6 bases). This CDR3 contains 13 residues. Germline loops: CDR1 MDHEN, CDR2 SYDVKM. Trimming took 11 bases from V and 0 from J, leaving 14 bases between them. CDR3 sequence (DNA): TGTGCCTGCCGGGGGTCAAGCTCCTACGAGCAGTACTTC. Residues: CACRGSSSYEQYF.

In DNA, the CDR3 is TGTGCCACCGACAGGTCTCTAGCCAAAAACATTCAGTACTTC. Its protein product is CATDRSLAKNIQYF. The chain recombines TRBV28 with TRBJ2-4; the D gene is possibly TRBD1 (6 bases). Germline values: CDR1 MDHEN, CDR2 SYDVKM. V gave up 10 bases and J gave up 0 bases, with 13 bases separating them. The CDR3 runs 14 residues. The entire variable domain, with the rest obtained from reference TRBV28 and TRBJ2-4, is as follows: DVKVTQSSRYLVKRTGEKVFLECVQDMDHENMFWYRQDPGLGLRLIYFSYDVKMKEKGDIPEGYSVSREKKERFSLILESASTNQTSMYLCATDRSLAKNIQYFGAGTRLSVL.

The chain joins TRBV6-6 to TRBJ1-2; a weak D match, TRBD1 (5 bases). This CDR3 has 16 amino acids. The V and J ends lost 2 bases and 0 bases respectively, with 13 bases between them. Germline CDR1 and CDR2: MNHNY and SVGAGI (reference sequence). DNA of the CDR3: TGTGCCAGCAGTTACACGGGGGGGAAAGCTAACTATGGCTACACCTTC. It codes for CASSYTGGKANYGYTF.

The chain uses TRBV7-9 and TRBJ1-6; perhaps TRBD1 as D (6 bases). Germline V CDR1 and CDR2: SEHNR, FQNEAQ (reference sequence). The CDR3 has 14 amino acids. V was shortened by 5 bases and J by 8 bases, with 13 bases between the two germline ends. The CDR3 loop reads CASSQQGRDSPLHF. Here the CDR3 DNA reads TGTGCCAGCAGCCAACAGGGTAGGGATTCACCCCTCCACTTT.

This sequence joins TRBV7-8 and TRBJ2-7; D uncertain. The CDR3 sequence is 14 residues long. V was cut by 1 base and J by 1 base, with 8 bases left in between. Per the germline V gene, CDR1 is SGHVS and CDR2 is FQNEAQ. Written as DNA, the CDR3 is TGTGCCAGCAGCTTAGGTCGCGGATCCTACGAGCAGTACTTC. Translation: CASSLGRGSYEQYF. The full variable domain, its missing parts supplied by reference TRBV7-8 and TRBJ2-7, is GAGVSQSPRYKVAKRGQDVALRCDPISGHVSLFWYQQALGQGPEFLTYFQNEAQLDKSGLPSDRFFAERPEGSVSTLKIQRTQQEDSAVYLCASSLGRGSYEQYFGPGTRLTVT.

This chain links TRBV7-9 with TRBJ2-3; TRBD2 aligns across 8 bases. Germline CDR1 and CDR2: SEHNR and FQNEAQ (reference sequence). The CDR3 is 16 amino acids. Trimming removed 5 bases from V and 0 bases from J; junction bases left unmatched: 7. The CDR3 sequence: CASSPASGHSTDTQYF. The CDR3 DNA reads TGTGCCAGCAGCCCCGCTAGCGGGCATAGCACAGATACGCAGTATTTT.

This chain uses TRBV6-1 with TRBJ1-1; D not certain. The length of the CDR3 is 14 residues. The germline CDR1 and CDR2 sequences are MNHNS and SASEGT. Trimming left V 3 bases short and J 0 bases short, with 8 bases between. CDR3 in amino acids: CASSESLMNTEAFF. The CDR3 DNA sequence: TGTGCCAGCAGTGAGTCCCTTATGAACACTGAAGCTTTCTTT.

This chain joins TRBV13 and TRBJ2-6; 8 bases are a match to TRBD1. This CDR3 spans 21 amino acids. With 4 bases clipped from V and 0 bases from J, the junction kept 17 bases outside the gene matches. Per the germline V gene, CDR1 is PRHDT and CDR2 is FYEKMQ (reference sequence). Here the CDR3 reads CASSSRFPRTGLPSGANVLTF. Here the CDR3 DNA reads TGTGCCAGCAGCTCGAGATTCCCCCGGACAGGGTTACCCTCTGGGGCCAACGTCCTGACTTTC.

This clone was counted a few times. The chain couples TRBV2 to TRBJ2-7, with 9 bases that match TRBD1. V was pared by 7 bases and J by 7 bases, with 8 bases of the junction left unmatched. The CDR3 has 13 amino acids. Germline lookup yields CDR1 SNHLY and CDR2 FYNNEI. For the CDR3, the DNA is TGTGCCAGCACCAACGACAGGGGGGGGGAGCAGTACTTC. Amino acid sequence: CASTNDRGGEQYF. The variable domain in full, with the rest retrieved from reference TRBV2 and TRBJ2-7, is EPEVTQTPSHQVTQMGQEVILRCVPISNHLYFYWYRQILGQKVEFLVSFYNNEISEKSEIFDDQFSVERPDGSNFTLKIRSTKLEDSAMYFCASTNDRGGEQYFGPGTRLTVT.

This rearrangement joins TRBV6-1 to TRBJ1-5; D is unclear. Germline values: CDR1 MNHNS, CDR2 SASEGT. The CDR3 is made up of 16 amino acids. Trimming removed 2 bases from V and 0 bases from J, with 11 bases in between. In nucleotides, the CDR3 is TGTGCCAGCAGTGAAATTGGAGGGTATAGCAATCAGCCCCAGCATTTT. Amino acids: CASSEIGGYSNQPQHF.

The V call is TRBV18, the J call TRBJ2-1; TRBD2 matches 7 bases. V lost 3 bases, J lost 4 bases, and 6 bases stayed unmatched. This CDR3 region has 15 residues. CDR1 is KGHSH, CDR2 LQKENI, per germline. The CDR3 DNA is TGTGCCAGCTCACCTTCCTCGGGGGGTTACAATGAGCAGTTCTTC. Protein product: CASSPSSGGYNEQFF.